A selection of T cell receptor beta chains follows, all from one sample in a study of blood T cell repertoires in COVID-19. Only in-frame clones appear in the TCRdb table, and some are missing; sequencing was by immunoSEQ multiplex PCR. The sample contains approximately 180,000 clones, around nine tenths of which appear only once. The sequencing input was peripheral blood. Source of these receptors: a human donor in a cohort sampled during active COVID-19. Both conserved end residues are part of each CDR3. D genes are given only for firm matches. Not every row has a clone size; where given, it reads once, few, many or a size class.

clone size | J gene | D gene | V gene | CDR3 protein | CDR3 DNA
- | TRBJ1-3 | - | TRBV6-5 | CASRSRGHGNTIYF | TGTGCCAGCAGGTCTCGGGGACATGGAAACACCATATATTTT
- | TRBJ2-7 | TRBD2 | TRBV20-1 | CSATAGEMQYF | TGCAGTGCTACGGCGGGAGAGATGCAGTACTTC
- | TRBJ2-1 | - | TRBV11-2 | CASRTGGRRDNEQFF | TGTGCCAGCAGAACCGGGGGACGGAGGGACAATGAGCAGTTCTTC
- | TRBJ1-5 | TRBD1 | TRBV24-1 | CATSVTGDGQPQHF | TGTGCCACCAGCGTGACAGGGGACGGTCAGCCCCAGCATTTT
- | TRBJ2-7 | TRBD2 | TRBV13 | CASSLGHDGRYEQYF | TGTGCCAGCAGCTTAGGCCACGACGGGAGGTACGAGCAGTACTTC
- | TRBJ2-7 | TRBD2 | TRBV2 | CASSPQDSGSSSYEQYF | TGTGCCAGCAGTCCCCAGGATAGCGGGTCGAGCTCCTACGAGCAGTACTTC
- | TRBJ2-2 | TRBD2 | TRBV15 | CATSRDLPPQTSGGDSNTGELFF | TGTGCCACCAGCAGAGATTTACCCCCCCAGACTAGCGGAGGGGACTCGAACACCGGGGAGCTGTTTTTT
- | TRBJ2-7 | - | TRBV18 | CASSPTPSNHEQYF | TGTGCCAGCTCACCAACGCCTAGCAATCACGAGCAGTACTTC
- | TRBJ2-7 | - | TRBV5-1 | CASSPHRDEQYF | TGCGCCAGCAGCCCGCACCGGGACGAGCAGTACTTC
- | TRBJ2-1 | - | TRBV4-2 | CASSQAQADNEQFF | TGTGCCAGCAGCCAAGCCCAAGCCGACAATGAGCAGTTCTTC
- | TRBJ2-2 | TRBD2 | TRBV5-4 | CASSLPTSGRSNTGELFF | TGTGCCAGCAGCTTGCCGACTAGCGGGAGGTCCAACACCGGGGAGCTGTTTTTT
few | TRBJ2-7 | - | TRBV12-3/TRBV12-4 | CASSLWQGDEQYF | TGTGCCAGCAGTTTATGGCAGGGTGACGAGCAGTACTTC
once | TRBJ1-3 | TRBD1 | TRBV18 | CASSTGTGGSGNTIYF | TGTGCCAGCTCAACAGGAACAGGGGGCTCTGGAAACACCATATATTTT
- | TRBJ2-1 | - | TRBV19 | CAASTGQSSYNEQFF | TGTGCCGCCAGCACAGGACAGAGCTCCTACAATGAGCAGTTCTTC
- | TRBJ2-3 | - | TRBV6-2/TRBV6-3 | CASSYKGGTSTDTQYF | TGTGCCAGCAGTTACAAGGGGGGGACTAGCACAGATACGCAGTATTTT
- | TRBJ2-7 | - | TRBV2 | CASRASLYEQYF | TGTGCCAGCAGGGCCTCCCTCTACGAGCAGTACTTC
many | TRBJ1-5 | - | TRBV28 | CASRSRRMNQPQHF | TGTGCCAGCAGATCCCGGCGGATGAATCAGCCCCAGCATTTT
- | TRBJ2-5 | TRBD2 | TRBV7-2 | CASSPGLAGAKTQYF | TGTGCCAGCAGCCCCGGACTAGCGGGGGCGAAGACCCAGTACTTC
- | TRBJ1-2 | TRBD1 | TRBV27 | CASSLSGQGEGYTF | TGTGCCAGCAGTTTATCGGGACAGGGAGAGGGCTACACCTTC
- | TRBJ1-2 | TRBD1 | TRBV2 | CASSGTGVGYGYTF | TGTGCCAGCAGTGGGACAGGGGTGGGCTATGGCTACACCTTC
- | TRBJ1-6 | TRBD1 | TRBV3-1/TRBV3-2 | CASSQDAGTGNSPLHF | TGTGCCAGCAGCCAAGATGCCGGGACAGGGAATTCACCCCTCCACTTT
- | TRBJ2-5 | - | TRBV5-1 | CASSGTAGAGETQYF | TGCGCCAGCAGCGGGACAGCGGGAGCGGGGGAGACCCAGTACTTC
- | TRBJ2-4 | TRBD1 | TRBV10-3 | CAISDSRQGGNIQYF | TGTGCCATCAGTGATTCCCGACAGGGGGGGAACATTCAGTACTTC